These T cell receptor beta chains were read from a single sample in a study of T-cell reconstitution after alpha-beta-depleted transplantation in children. MiXCR, applied by TCRdb to the PCR reads, yields one record per CDR3 protein. The sample carries roughly 150,000 distinct CDR3 sequences, over 8.5% recorded once. This sample comprised PBMCs, obtained before TCRalphabeta/CD19-depleted stem cell transplant. These receptor sequences come from a boy between 2 and 10 years old with acute myeloid leukemia, due to receive a stem cell transplant. CDR3s include the opening cysteine and the closing phenylalanine or tryptophan. A D gene is named only where the DNA matches it firmly. Some rows mark clone size as missing; the rest say once, few, many or name a class of expanded clone.

clone size,V gene,D gene,J gene,CDR3 protein,CDR3 DNA
many,TRBV7-9,TRBD1,TRBJ1-3,CASSLAGTGGSGNTIYF,TGTGCCAGCAGCTTAGCTGGGACAGGGGGCTCGGGAAACACCATATATTTT
many,TRBV5-1,NA,TRBJ1-1,CASSFRQKLMNTEAFF,TGCGCCAGCAGCTTCAGGCAGAAGCTTATGAACACTGAAGCTTTCTTT
many,TRBV6-5,TRBD1,TRBJ2-3,CASSYRDRVADTQYF,TGTGCCAGCAGTTACCGGGACAGGGTGGCAGATACGCAGTATTTT
many,TRBV2,NA,TRBJ2-5,CASSPRGAFQETQYF,TGTGCCAGCAGCCCTAGGGGGGCATTCCAAGAGACCCAGTACTTC
many,TRBV7-6,TRBD1,TRBJ1-3,CASSQVGWGTAILSGNTIYF,TGTGCCAGCAGCCAAGTCGGGTGGGGGACAGCCATACTCTCTGGAAACACCATATATTTT
many,TRBV27,NA,TRBJ2-2,CASSLQGRELFF,TGTGCCAGCAGTTTACAGGGGAGGGAGCTGTTTTTT
many,TRBV27,NA,TRBJ2-7,CASSLFFGPVQYF,TGTGCCAGCAGTCTATTCTTCGGGCCCGTGCAGTACTTC
many,TRBV6-1,TRBD1,TRBJ2-1,CASSLDRERYNEQFF,TGTGCCAGCAGTCTGGACAGGGAGAGATACAATGAGCAGTTCTTC
large,TRBV5-6,NA,TRBJ2-5,CASSPGLTTNQETQYF,TGTGCCAGCAGCCCCGGACTGACGACCAACCAAGAGACCCAGTACTTC
many,TRBV12-3/TRBV12-4,NA,TRBJ1-5,CASSPRERYSNQPQHF,TGTGCCAGCAGTCCAAGGGAGAGGTATAGCAATCAGCCCCAGCATTTT
many,TRBV4-1,NA,TRBJ2-5,CASSHPARRQETQYF,TGCGCCAGCAGCCACCCTGCTAGGAGACAAGAGACCCAGTACTTC
many,TRBV4-1,NA,TRBJ2-1,CASSQVLPESNEQFF,TGCGCCAGCAGCCAAGTTCTTCCCGAGAGCAATGAGCAGTTCTTC
many,TRBV29-1,NA,TRBJ1-3,CSAVVPGNTIYF,TGCAGCGCGGTCGTACCTGGAAACACCATATATTTT
many,TRBV5-1,NA,TRBJ2-5,CASSLREEETQYF,TGCGCCAGCAGCTTGCGCGAGGAAGAGACCCAGTACTTC
NA,TRBV19,NA,TRBJ2-1,CASSMAGLNNEQFF,TGTGCCAGTAGTATGGCGGGGTTAAACAATGAGCAGTTCTTC
many,TRBV7-2,NA,TRBJ1-1,CASRWTNEAFF,TGTGCCAGCAGGTGGACGAATGAAGCTTTCTTT
many,TRBV25-1,NA,TRBJ2-3,CASSNRDTQYF,TGTGCCAGCAGTAACAGGGATACGCAGTATTTT
many,TRBV4-2,NA,TRBJ2-1,CASSQAGRVNEQFF,TGTGCCAGCAGCCAAGCGGGACGGGTCAATGAGCAGTTCTTC
many,TRBV10-2,TRBD2,TRBJ2-3,CASTTLAGFPDTQYF,TGCGCCAGCACCACACTAGCGGGGTTTCCAGATACGCAGTATTTT
many,TRBV28,TRBD1,TRBJ2-7,CASSITQGARDEQYF,TGTGCCAGCAGTATCACACAGGGGGCGAGGGATGAGCAGTACTTC
many,TRBV28,NA,TRBJ1-1,CASSLIRTEAFF,TGTGCCAGCAGCCTCATCCGGACTGAAGCTTTCTTT
NA,TRBV6-5,NA,TRBJ2-1,CASSSACDEQFF,TGTGCCAGCAGTTCTGCGTGTGATGAGCAGTTCTTC
many,TRBV7-9,NA,TRBJ2-1,CASSLRKNEQFF,TGTGCCAGCAGCTTACGGAAAAATGAGCAGTTCTTC
many,TRBV9,TRBD1,TRBJ1-2,CASSPPDRALYGYTF,TGTGCCAGCAGCCCACCGGACAGGGCCTTATATGGCTACACCTTC
many,TRBV5-1,NA,TRBJ2-1,CASRTTYGGEQFF,TGCGCCAGCAGGACAACGTATGGAGGCGAGCAGTTCTTC
medium-sized,TRBV5-1,TRBD1,TRBJ2-2,CASSLGQGATGELFF,TGCGCCAGCAGCTTGGGACAGGGGGCGACCGGGGAGCTGTTTTTT
many,TRBV6-1,TRBD1,TRBJ2-7,CASSELGQGAREQYF,TGTGCCAGCAGTGAGCTCGGGCAGGGGGCGCGCGAGCAGTACTTC
many,TRBV20-1,TRBD2,TRBJ2-5,CSASRVAGGWETQYF,TGCAGTGCCAGTAGGGTCGCGGGGGGGTGGGAGACCCAGTACTTC
many,TRBV20-1,NA,TRBJ2-1,CSARDPQAKTGNEQFF,TGCAGTGCTAGAGATCCACAGGCGAAGACGGGAAATGAGCAGTTCTTC
many,TRBV6-5,TRBD1,TRBJ2-1,CASSYYHQPTGSNEQFF,TGTGCCAGCAGTTATTACCATCAGCCGACAGGGTCCAATGAGCAGTTCTTC
few,TRBV5-1,NA,TRBJ2-2,CASSWRSFRSKGTGELFF,TGCGCCAGCAGTTGGCGGTCCTTTAGATCGAAGGGGACCGGGGAGCTGTTTTTT
many,TRBV6-5,NA,TRBJ2-7,CASSYSKAYEQYF,TGTGCCAGCAGTTACTCGAAGGCCTACGAGCAGTACTTC
NA,TRBV2,NA,TRBJ2-1,CASSLPTDRTDEQFF,TGTGCCAGCAGCCTACCAACCGACAGGACCGATGAGCAGTTCTTC
many,TRBV6-4,TRBD1,TRBJ2-3,CASSDGQDTDTQYF,TGTGCCAGCAGTGACGGACAGGACACAGATACGCAGTATTTT
NA,TRBV7-3,TRBD1,TRBJ1-2,CASSPTGGSFYGYTF,TGTGCCAGCAGCCCGACAGGGGGCTCTTTCTATGGCTACACCTTC
many,TRBV2,NA,TRBJ2-1,CASSFTPYYNEQFF,TGTGCCAGCAGCTTTACGCCTTACTACAATGAGCAGTTCTTC
many,TRBV9,TRBD1,TRBJ2-6,CASSARESDRGLGANVLTF,TGTGCCAGCAGCGCACGAGAATCAGACAGGGGGCTTGGGGCCAACGTCCTGACTTTC
many,TRBV4-1,NA,TRBJ2-1,CASSQYQGTVNEQFF,TGCGCCAGCAGCCAATATCAGGGGACGGTTAATGAGCAGTTCTTC
NA,TRBV28,NA,TRBJ2-7,CASSLCIRCQASTYEQYF,TGTGCCAGCAGTTTATGCATAAGGTGTCAGGCCTCTACCTACGAGCAGTACTTC
many,TRBV20-1,NA,TRBJ2-7,CSARDLYEQYF,TGCAGTGCCCGGGACCTCTACGAGCAGTACTTC
many,TRBV12-3/TRBV12-4,NA,TRBJ2-7,CASSPDSTREQYF,TGTGCCAGCAGCCCGGACTCAACGAGGGAGCAGTACTTC
many,TRBV5-1,TRBD1,TRBJ2-1,CASSLWVGGQSNEQFF,TGCGCCAGCAGCTTGTGGGTAGGGGGCCAAAGCAATGAGCAGTTCTTC